A selection of T cell receptor beta chains follows, all from one sample in a study of response to subunit inactivated influenza vaccine. TCRdb ran MiXCR on the RT-PCR reads and lists one entry per CDR3 protein. The table shows 500,000 to 600,000 distinct CDR3 sequences, with more than 15% occurring only once. The material was CD4+ T cells sorted from PBMCs, obtained about 23 months after vaccination. The receptors were gathered from a man between 50 and 75 years old who received an inactivated influenza vaccine. Both conserved end residues are part of each CDR3.

TRBV20-1,CSASRVANGELFF
TRBV6-2/TRBV6-3,CASTTSPGLAGQETQYF
TRBV7-2,CASSLERGTYEQYF
TRBV5-6,CASSLTRLAKNIQYF
TRBV5-6,CASLGPGATSTDTQYF
TRBV27,CASSLRAGAYNEQFF
TRBV10-3,CAINPGQGAYGYTF
TRBV5-1,CASSPDRTNYGYTF
TRBV20-1,CSARENRDRQPQHF
TRBV7-9,CASSLYSPLHF
TRBV12-3/TRBV12-4,CASSLRTGVADTQYF
TRBV11-2,CASSFPWRADTQYF
TRBV9,CASSVGGSASGQYF
TRBV7-8,CASSLRTSGRAYNEQFF
TRBV19,CASKTQQGGSNQPQHF
TRBV10-3,CAISDSDRGATGELFF
TRBV20-1,CSARNRGHNYGYTF
TRBV6-1,CASRRTGSDEQFF
TRBV20-1,CSVRTGLQTDTQYF
TRBV10-1,CASSETAGWLAGTGELFF
TRBV5-1,CASSLGLGRLHEQYF
TRBV20-1,CRPDSMNTEAFF
TRBV18,CASSPLGGPETQYF
TRBV7-9,CASSSTGVNEKLFF
TRBV27,CASSLTSNTGGYGYTF
TRBV20-1,CSARTGQVSYGYTF
TRBV5-1,CASSLFRTGSQETQYF
TRBV15,CATSRDREYTDTQYF
TRBV10-3,CAISGGHRQSPQHF